The 9 T cell receptor beta chains reported below all come from one sample, sequenced in a study of shared clonotypes between healthy human individuals. Naive CD8 populations comprised CD45RO-negative cells positively selected for CCR7, excluding terminally differentiated effector memory CD45RA+ cells. Generated by immunoSEQ multiplex PCR, the TCRdb table keeps only in-frame clones and is missing some. Here the sample spans around 2,000,000 clones, around 96% being singletons. Sample: naive CD8+ T cells sorted from blood. The receptors originated from a young man in good health.

The CDR3 sequence is CSALDPPEAFF. For the CDR3, the DNA is TGCAGTGCTCTCGATCCCCCCGAAGCTTTCTTT. The chain links TRBV20-1 to TRBJ1-1; D remains unclear. The ends were cut back, 5 bases at V and 8 bases at J, with 12 bases in the middle. Germline values: CDR1 DFQATT, CDR2 SNEGSKA (reference sequence). The CDR3 has 11 amino acids.

The gene calls are TRBV29-1 and TRBJ2-1; D is undetermined. CDR1 and CDR2 (germline): SQVTM, ANQGSEA. The V end was cut by 5 bases, the J end by 2 bases, with 10 bases between. This CDR3 is 13 amino acids long. The CDR3 loop is CSVLAPTYNEQFF. CDR3 DNA sequence: TGCAGCGTTCTTGCGCCGACCTACAATGAGCAGTTCTTC.

The genes are TRBV7-9 and TRBJ1-1; the D gene is possibly TRBD1 (5 bases). Germline V lookup: CDR1 SEHNR, CDR2 FQNEAQ (reference sequence). V was shortened by 1 base and J by 6 bases, with 12 bases between the two germline ends. The CDR3 totals 14 residues. The chain's CDR3 is CASSLEGRDPEAFF. The CDR3 DNA reads as TGTGCCAGCAGCTTAGAGGGCAGGGACCCTGAAGCTTTCTTT. Full variable domain (remainder filled in from reference TRBV7-9 and TRBJ1-1): DTGVSQNPRHKITKRGQNVTFRCDPISEHNRLYWYRQTLGQGPEFLTYFQNEAQLEKSRLLSDRFSAERPKGSFSTLEIQRTEQGDSAMYLCASSLEGRDPEAFFGQGTRLTVV.

This clone was detected once. The V and J genes are TRBV5-1 and TRBJ2-3; 8 nucleotides line up with TRBD2. Trimming removed 0 bases from V and 1 base from J; junction bases left unmatched: 4. The germline V gene has CDR1 SGHRS and CDR2 YFSETQ. This CDR3 region has 16 residues. This CDR3 reads CASSLGLAGRTDTQYF. The DNA of the CDR3 is TGCGCCAGCAGCTTGGGCCTAGCGGGTCGCACAGATACGCAGTATTTT.

This CDR3 reads CASSLLALTGGATEAFF. The DNA for the CDR3 is TGTGCCAGCAGTTTACTCGCCCTGACAGGCGGGGCCACTGAAGCTTTCTTT. The chain couples TRBV28 to TRBJ1-1; possible D gene TRBD1, 6 bases. V lost 2 bases and J 4 bases, leaving 20 bases between the germline ends. This CDR3 contains 17 residues. Per germline, CDR1 MDHEN and CDR2 SYDVKM.

The rearrangement uses TRBV27 and TRBJ2-7; 7 bases fit TRBD1. Germline values: CDR1 MNHEY, CDR2 SMNVEV (reference sequence). V lost 4 bases to trimming and J lost 0 bases; unmatched junction nucleotides: 6. The CDR3 runs 15 residues. The DNA of the CDR3 is TGTGCCAGCAGTTGGTCAGGGGGTAGCTCCTACGAGCAGTACTTC. Encoded protein: CASSWSGGSSYEQYF.

The chain recombines TRBV5-1 with TRBJ2-5; 12 bases are a match to TRBD2. V lost 4 bases, J lost 2 bases, and 9 bases stayed unmatched. The V gene's germline CDR1 is SGHRS and CDR2 YFSETQ. The CDR3 length is 17 residues. This CDR3 reads CASSLGLAGPEQETQYF. In nucleotides, the CDR3 is TGCGCCAGCAGCCTAGGACTAGCGGGGCCAGAACAAGAGACCCAGTACTTC.

This sequence joins TRBV5-1 and TRBJ2-7; D remains unclear. The V gene's germline CDR1 is SGHRS and CDR2 YFSETQ. Trimming removed 1 base at V and 4 bases at J, with 12 bases between. The CDR3 sequence is 14 residues long. This CDR3 reads CASSLFDGRYEQYF. CDR3 bases: TGCGCCAGCAGCTTGTTCGATGGACGGTACGAGCAGTACTTC. Filled out from reference TRBV5-1 and TRBJ2-7, the complete variable domain reads KAGVTQTPRYLIKTRGQQVTLSCSPISGHRSVSWYQQTPGQGLQFLFEYFSETQRNKGNFPGRFSGRQFSNSRSEMNVSTLELGDSALYLCASSLFDGRYEQYFGPGTRLTVT.

The V and J genes are TRBV4-1 and TRBJ2-5; D ambiguous. The CDR3 length is 14 residues. Germline V gives CDR1 MGHRA, CDR2 YSYEKL. V lost 3 bases and J lost 2, with 10 bases in between. The CDR3, as DNA: TGCGCCAGCAGCCATATTGGCGCACAAGAGACCCAGTACTTC. Its protein product is CASSHIGAQETQYF.